This T cell receptor beta chain was captured by sequencing in a study of cytomegalovirus exposure and HLA in healthy donors. Findings of the study overall: The tendency of first-cohort TCR clusters to co-occur in the 120 validation repertoires was identified by a subsequent analysis.

Comment on this clone: Antigen unknown.

Assay: immunoSEQ multiplex PCR; the TCRdb copy retains only in-frame clones and omits some. The profile shows about 160,000 clones, almost 85% of them singletons. It was the approximately 110-subject validation cohort, separate from the approximately 700-subject first cohort, to which the donors belonged. The sequencing sample was made of PBMCs. This receptor was identified in a man aged 30 to 45 in good health and CMV-seropositive.

The CDR3 DNA reads as TGCGCCAGCAGCTTGGGTCGCGGGGGGAAAGTAGATACGCAGTATTTT. Encoded protein: CASSLGRGGKVDTQYF. V is TRBV5-1 and J is TRBJ2-3, with 8 bases fitting TRBD2. V shed 0 bases, J shed 5 bases, and the junction held 8 bases outside the gene matches. Germline CDR1 SGHRS, CDR2 YFSETQ. The CDR3 totals 16 residues.